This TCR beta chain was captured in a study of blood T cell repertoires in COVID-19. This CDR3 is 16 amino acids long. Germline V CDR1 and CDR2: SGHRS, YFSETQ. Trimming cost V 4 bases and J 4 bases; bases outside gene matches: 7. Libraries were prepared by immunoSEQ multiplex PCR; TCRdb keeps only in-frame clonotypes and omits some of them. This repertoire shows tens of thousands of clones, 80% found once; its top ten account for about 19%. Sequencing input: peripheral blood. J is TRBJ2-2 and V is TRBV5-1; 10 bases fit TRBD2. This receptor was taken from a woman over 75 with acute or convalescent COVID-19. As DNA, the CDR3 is TGCGCCAGCAGCCCGAGCGGGGGGGCCACCACCGGGGAGCTGTTTTTT. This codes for CASSPSGGATTGELFF.